These 9 T cell receptor beta chains were sequenced from one sample in a study of neurological immune-mediated disorders (dated by TCRdb to between 2018 and 2020). The method behind the library was 5' RACE. Sequencing was performed on an Illumina HiSeq 2500. TCRdb passed the public sequencing reads through fastp at Q25 and MiXCR, retaining productive beta sequences. Entries that share a CDR3 protein sequence are merged under the most common genes and DNA. The sample has under 25,000 distinct CDR3 sequences on record, about 2.8% of them singletons. 5.5% of the sample lies in the top ten. Material for sequencing was PBMCs. Every receptor here comes from a woman between 18 and 29 years old with multiple sclerosis.

This clonotype appeared many times. The rearrangement uses TRBV10-3 and TRBJ2-1; 10 bases are shared with TRBD2. The junction had 15 bases not matched to a gene; V was cut back by 4 bases and J by 6 bases. The CDR3 is 18 residues long. Germline assignment: CDR1 ENHRY and CDR2 SYGVKD. The CDR3 is CAISALTSGRKVRNEQFF. The CDR3 DNA reads TGTGCCATCAGTGCGTTGACTAGCGGGCGTAAGGTGCGCAATGAGCAGTTCTTC.

In this sample, this clonotype turned up many times. At one boundary the junction diverges from the germline segment, which might be a read error. The chain is built from TRBV7-7 and TRBJ1-1; D remains ambiguous. Germline V gene lookup returns CDR1 SSHAT and CDR2 FNYEAQ (reference sequence). CDR3 length equals 13 residues. The CDR3: CASSTNRNTEAFF. Written as DNA, the CDR3 is TGTGCTAGCAGCACTAACAGGAACACTGAAGCTTTCTTT.

This clonotype was seen many times. The chain links TRBV20-1 to TRBJ2-1; 8 bases match TRBD2. There are 13 residues in the CDR3. Trimming at V came to 7 bases and at J to 2 bases, leaving 4 bases not matched to a gene. Germline V CDR1 and CDR2: DFQATT, SNEGSKA (reference sequence). The CDR3 coding sequence is TGCAGTGTCAAGGGACTAGCCTACAATGAGCAGTTCTTC. This codes for CSVKGLAYNEQFF.

This clonotype was picked up many times. The chain is built from TRBV14 and TRBJ2-1; the D is unclear. Trimming removed 7 bases at V and 5 bases at J, with 15 bases between. Germline CDR1 reads SGHDN; CDR2 reads FVKESK. The length of the CDR3 is 14 residues. This CDR3 reads CASNQIGIDNEQFF. Here the CDR3 DNA reads TGTGCCAGCAACCAGATAGGGATCGACAATGAGCAGTTCTTC.

This clonotype was recorded many times. The gene calls are TRBV5-1 and TRBJ1-1, with 8 bases identical to TRBD1. Trimming took 4 bases from V and 4 from J; bases not matched to a gene: 6. Germline CDR1 SGHRS, CDR2 YFSETQ. This CDR3 has 14 amino acids. CDR3 loop: CASSDRDRSTEAFF. CDR3 in DNA: TGCGCCAGCAGCGACCGGGACAGGTCCACTGAAGCTTTCTTT.

This clonotype was seen at least ten times. V gene TRBV5-5 combines with J gene TRBJ2-6, with D hard to call. Trimming cost V 6 bases and J 2 bases, with 9 bases left between them. CDR3 length: 14 residues. Germline V gene data show CDR1 as SGHKS and CDR2 as YYEKEE (reference sequence). CDR3 in amino acids: CASTRVAGANVLTF. The CDR3 DNA reads as TGTGCCAGCACCCGGGTAGCTGGGGCCAACGTCCTGACTTTC.

This clonotype was seen ten or more times. The chain recombines TRBV5-5 with TRBJ2-5; D unclear. Germline assignment: CDR1 SGHKS and CDR2 YYEKEE (reference sequence). The CDR3 is 15 residues long. V was shortened by 0 bases and J by 5 bases, with 14 bases between the two germline ends. For the CDR3, the DNA is TGTGCCAGCAGCTTGGCCGTCAGCGTGTTGGAGACCCAGTACTTC. Its translation is CASSLAVSVLETQYF.

This clonotype was observed many times. The V and J genes are TRBV20-1 and TRBJ1-5; 9 nucleotides align to TRBD1. The CDR3 has 16 amino acids. After removal of 3 bases from V and 0 bases from J, the junction contained 6 bases not matched to a gene. Germline values: CDR1 DFQATT, CDR2 SNEGSKA (reference sequence). The CDR3, as DNA: TGCAGTGCTAGTTCCCGACAGGGGGTTAGCAATCAGCCCCAGCATTTT. This translates into CSASSRQGVSNQPQHF.

This clonotype has at least ten counts. V is TRBV12-3 or TRBV12-4 and J is TRBJ2-3, with 11 bases matching TRBD2. This CDR3 comprises 14 residues. V trimming: 7 bases; J trimming: 4 bases; junction bases outside the gene matches: 4. CDR3: CASIRSGGADTQYF. The DNA of the CDR3 is TGTGCCAGCATCCGTAGCGGGGGGGCAGATACGCAGTATTTT.